Shown below are 20 T cell receptor beta chains from a single sample sequenced in a study of identifying expanded T cells in peripheral blood. Only in-frame clones appear in the TCRdb table, and some are missing; sequencing was by immunoSEQ multiplex PCR. This table has 90,000 to 95,000 clones, nearly 90% appearing once. The sample taken for sequencing was blood. The receptors come from a person between 18 and 75 years old in good health.

The genes are TRBV21-1 and TRBJ1-3. TRBV21-1 is listed as a pseudogene. The CDR3 is 14 residues long. CDR3 residues: CASSGCLSGNTIYF. CDR3 nucleotide sequence: TGTGCCAGCAGCGGGTGTTTGAGTGGAAACACCATATATTTT.

The rearrangement joins TRBV2 to TRBJ2-3, with D possibly matching TRBD2 (5 bases). The germline CDR1 and CDR2 sequences are SNHLY and FYNNEI. Trimming took 7 bases from V and 4 from J, leaving 12 bases between them. The CDR3 runs to 13 residues. The CDR3 sequence is CASIRGSADTQYF. The CDR3 coding sequence is TGTGCCAGCATAAGAGGGTCCGCAGATACGCAGTATTTT.

The count of this clone is one. The chain joins TRBV15 to TRBJ1-5, with unresolved D. The germline CDR1 and CDR2 sequences are LNHNV and YYDKDF (reference sequence). There are 18 residues in the CDR3. V was pared by 1 base and J by 0 bases, with 16 bases between. The CDR3, as DNA: TGTGCCACCAGCAGAGTCTTCGCGTCGGAGCTTAGCAATCAGCCCCAGCATTTT. Its protein is CATSRVFASELSNQPQHF.

The chain carries TRBV10-3 and TRBJ2-7; 8 bases match TRBD1. The V gene end was trimmed by 8 bases and the J gene end by 2 bases; junction bases not matched to a gene: 5. Germline CDR1 and CDR2: ENHRY and SYGVKD. This CDR3 contains 13 residues. CDR3 protein: CAIEKQGAYEQYF. The CDR3 DNA reads as TGTGCCATCGAAAAACAGGGGGCCTACGAGCAGTACTTC.

The V call is TRBV2, the J call TRBJ2-3, with a possible D match to TRBD1 (5 bases). Trimming shortened V by 5 bases and J by 2 bases, and 8 bases separated the two germline ends. Germline assignment: CDR1 SNHLY and CDR2 FYNNEI. The CDR3 extends over 13 amino acids. Written as DNA, the CDR3 is TGTGCCAGCAGTCCCAGGGTCACAGATACGCAGTATTTT. Translating it yields CASSPRVTDTQYF.

This rearrangement joins TRBV7-9 to TRBJ1-1; the D is unclear. The CDR3 consists of 15 residues. V shed 0 bases and J shed 1 base, with 9 bases lying between them. In germline, CDR1 is SEHNR, CDR2 FQNEAQ (reference sequence). CDR3: CASSLAMPGNTEAFF. The DNA of the CDR3 is TGTGCCAGCAGCTTAGCTATGCCAGGGAACACTGAAGCTTTCTTT.

The J gene is TRBJ2-7, the V gene TRBV5-1; D is perhaps TRBD1 or TRBD2 (5 bases each). Germline assignment: CDR1 SGHRS and CDR2 YFSETQ. The germline V and J ends were trimmed by 0 bases and 2 bases, with 12 bases remaining between them. The CDR3 has 15 amino acids. The CDR3 here is CASSLAGTQTYEQYF. CDR3 DNA sequence: TGCGCCAGCAGCTTGGCAGGGACCCAGACCTACGAGCAGTACTTC.

With respect to this clone: The junction and the germline gene differ at one end; a read error may be behind it. The chain uses TRBV5-4 and TRBJ2-7, with TRBD1 as a possible D gene (6 bases). The CDR3 runs to 15 residues. CDR1 is SGHNT, CDR2 YYREEE, per germline (reference sequence). The DNA of the CDR3 is TGTGCCGGCAGCGCCCCGGACAGAGGAATCTACGAGCAGTACTTC. It encodes CAGSAPDRGIYEQYF.

The CDR3: CASSPQGKPFYGYTF. The DNA for the CDR3 is TGTGCCAGCAGCCCTCAGGGCAAGCCCTTCTATGGCTACACCTTC. The chain carries TRBV5-6 and TRBJ1-2; a possible D gene is TRBD1 (5 bases). V lost 4 bases and J lost 4, with 17 bases in between. This CDR3 comprises 15 residues. Germline V gene data show CDR1 as SGHDT and CDR2 as YYEEEE.

The chain has TRBV19 and TRBJ1-5; no firm D call. CDR3 length: 13 amino acids. V was cut by 5 bases and J by 5 bases, with 10 bases left in between. Germline-derived CDR1 and CDR2 are LNHDA and SQIVND (reference sequence). CDR3 sequence (DNA): TGTGCCAGTAGTCACGACGGGGATCAGCCCCAGCATTTT. The encoded protein is CASSHDGDQPQHF.

V and J are TRBV5-1 and TRBJ1-6; tentative D call: TRBD1 (5 bases). The V end was cut by 0 bases, the J end by 4 bases, with 14 bases between. The CDR3 has 17 residues. Germline V gives CDR1 SGHRS, CDR2 YFSETQ. The CDR3 region is CASSLETTGDYNSPLHF. CDR3 nucleotide sequence: TGCGCCAGCAGCTTGGAAACCACAGGAGATTATAATTCACCCCTCCACTTT. Supplemented by reference TRBV5-1 and TRBJ1-6, the full variable domain reads KAGVTQTPRYLIKTRGQQVTLSCSPISGHRSVSWYQQTPGQGLQFLFEYFSETQRNKGNFPGRFSGRQFSNSRSEMNVSTLELGDSALYLCASSLETTGDYNSPLHFGNGTRLTVT.

The chain joins TRBV27 to TRBJ1-2; 9 bases are shared with TRBD1. Trimming cost V 4 bases and J 4 bases; bases outside gene matches: 7. This CDR3 is built from 15 residues. Germline V gene lookup returns CDR1 MNHEY and CDR2 SMNVEV (reference sequence). The CDR3 is CASSSKQGAVYGYTF. CDR3 DNA: TGTGCCAGCAGTTCAAAACAGGGGGCAGTCTATGGCTACACCTTC.

This chain uses TRBV4-2 with TRBJ2-1; D is ambiguous. This CDR3 region has 16 residues. From germline, CDR1 is LGHNA and CDR2 YNFKEQ. The ends were cut back, 0 bases at V and 3 bases at J, with 12 bases in the middle. The CDR3 loop reads CASSQDRSEFYNEQFF. CDR3 nucleotide sequence: TGTGCCAGCAGCCAAGATCGTTCAGAATTCTACAATGAGCAGTTCTTC.

The chain carries TRBV4-1 and TRBJ2-1, with no clear D. Trimming cost V 0 bases and J 2 bases, with 8 bases left between them. The germline V gene encodes CDR1 MGHRA and CDR2 YSYEKL. The CDR3 spans 15 residues. Here the CDR3 reads CASSQDLSAYNEQFF. Written as DNA, the CDR3 is TGCGCCAGCAGCCAAGATCTATCCGCCTACAATGAGCAGTTCTTC.

The rearrangement uses TRBV9 and TRBJ2-5; TRBD1 matches 9 bases. Germline trimming cut 0 bases from V and 3 bases from J; bases unmatched to any gene: 6. The germline CDR1 and CDR2 sequences are SGDLS and YYNGEE. This CDR3 comprises 16 residues. The CDR3 nucleotides are TGTGCCAGCAGCGTAGGGTCTGGGACAGGGAAAGAGACCCAGTACTTC. As protein: CASSVGSGTGKETQYF.

V usage is TRBV5-6 and J usage is TRBJ1-2; D uncertain. V was cut by 0 bases and J by 6 bases, with 6 bases left in between. The length of the CDR3 is 12 residues. Germline V gene data show CDR1 as SGHDT and CDR2 as YYEEEE. The CDR3, as DNA: TGTGCCAGCAGCTTGGCCCTCGATGGCTACACCTTC. Amino acid sequence: CASSLALDGYTF.

The chain has TRBV10-2 and TRBJ2-7; TRBD2 matches at 8 bases. The V gene's germline CDR1 is WSHSY and CDR2 SAAADI. J lost 2 bases, V lost 8 bases, and 8 bases had no gene match. The CDR3 is 14 residues long. DNA for the CDR3: TGCGCCAGCCGAATGCCGACTAGCGCCTACGAGCAGTACTTC. It yields the protein CASRMPTSAYEQYF.

This clone was detected once. The chain carries TRBV30 and TRBJ2-2; the D gene is possibly TRBD2 (5 bases). Germline-derived CDR1 and CDR2 are GTSNPN and SVGIG (reference sequence). V lost 3 bases and J lost 2, with 13 bases in between. CDR3 length equals 15 residues. The CDR3 loop is CAWSVGLQNTGELFF. CDR3 nucleotide sequence: TGTGCCTGGAGCGTAGGACTGCAAAACACCGGGGAGCTGTTTTTT. Based on the CDR3 plus reference TRBV30 and TRBJ2-2, the full variable domain is SQTIHQWPATLVQPVGSPLSLECTVEGTSNPNLYWYRQAAGRGLQLLFYSVGIGQISSEVPQNLSASRPQDRQFILSSKKLLLSDSGFYLCAWSVGLQNTGELFFGEGSRLTVL.

This chain links TRBV6-6 with TRBJ2-1; 12 bases map to TRBD2. Germline V gene lookup returns CDR1 MNHNY and CDR2 SVGAGI (reference sequence). The CDR3 is made up of 16 amino acids. V trimming: 5 bases; J trimming: 7 bases; junction bases outside the gene matches: 9. CDR3 sequence (DNA): TGTGCCAGCAGTCAGTCACTAGCGGGAGGCCAGAATGAGCAGTTCTTC. Its translation: CASSQSLAGGQNEQFF.

The chain carries TRBV6-1 and TRBJ1-2, with TRBD1 matching over 9 bases. V shed 0 bases, J shed 7 bases, and the junction held 0 bases outside the gene matches. Per the germline V gene, CDR1 is MNHNS and CDR2 is SASEGT. The CDR3 is 13 amino acids. The DNA of the CDR3 is TGTGCCAGCAGTGAAGCGACAGGGGGTGGCTACACCTTC. This sequence encodes CASSEATGGGYTF.